This TCR beta chain was recovered during a study of blood T cell repertoires in COVID-19. Study summary: The study drew acute and convalescent COVID-19 samples from the United States, Italy and Spain.

The authors' processing: Reference gene primer amplification gave estimated nucleated cell counts. Here immunoSEQ multiplex PCR was the method, and the copy in TCRdb shows in-frame clones only, minus some. V, J and clone size were drawn from that table, and D and trimming were deduced from the DNA. The sample lists around 180,000 clones, approximately 80% occurring once. There are 17 residues in the CDR3. V gave up 4 bases and J gave up 4 bases; unmatched junction bases: 13. Germline V gene sequence: CDR1 SGHNT, CDR2 YENEEA. This TCR came from a human donor in a cohort sampled during active COVID-19. This chain joins TRBV11-3 and TRBJ1-5; 7 bases are a match to TRBD1. The sequencing input was peripheral blood. The DNA of the CDR3 is TGTGCCAGCAGCTCCCACGACAGGGACCTACTTAATCAGCCCCAGCATTTT. Residues: CASSSHDRDLLNQPQHF.